The 9 T cell receptor beta chains below come from one sample, sequenced in a study of cytomegalovirus exposure and HLA in healthy donors. PCR involved 60 Vbeta and 13 Jbeta primers. Assay: immunoSEQ multiplex PCR; the TCRdb copy retains only in-frame clones and omits some. The table has 75,000 to 100,000 clones, around 64% seen once. Sample: PBMCs. The receptors come from a man aged 55 to 70 in good health and CMV-seronegative.

The chain couples TRBV7-9 to TRBJ2-5, with 7 nucleotides matching TRBD1. The CDR3 runs to 14 residues. The germline CDR1 and CDR2 sequences are SEHNR and FQNEAQ (reference sequence). Unmatched junction bases numbered 8, after V lost 7 bases and J lost 3 bases. The CDR3 protein is CASTLVGTEETQYF. In DNA, the CDR3 is TGTGCCAGCACTTTGGTAGGGACAGAAGAGACCCAGTACTTC.

The chain combines TRBV28 with TRBJ1-1, with a weak D call TRBD1 (5 bases). Trimming cost V 3 bases and J 1 base, with 12 bases left between them. CDR1 is MDHEN and CDR2 is SYDVKM in the germline V gene. This CDR3 has 15 residues. The CDR3 DNA sequence: TGTGCCAGCAGTTTGATCGGGGGGGGGAACACTGAAGCTTTCTTT. Protein product: CASSLIGGGNTEAFF.

This clone was observed a single time. The chain joins TRBV28 to TRBJ1-1, with TRBD1 matching over 10 bases. Trimming removed 3 bases from V and 6 bases from J; junction bases left unmatched: 28. The CDR3 loop spans 22 amino acids. CDR1 and CDR2 (germline): MDHEN, SYDVKM. The CDR3 DNA reads TGTGCCAGCAGTTTCCCCACCCTTCCCCGACAGGGGGCGCCGTTTCGAACGGCTGAAGCTTTCTTT. It is translated as CASSFPTLPRQGAPFRTAEAFF. Based on the CDR3 plus reference TRBV28 and TRBJ1-1, the full variable domain is DVKVTQSSRYLVKRTGEKVFLECVQDMDHENMFWYRQDPGLGLRLIYFSYDVKMKEKGDIPEGYSVSREKKERFSLILESASTNQTSMYLCASSFPTLPRQGAPFRTAEAFFGQGTRLTVV.

This chain links TRBV29-1 with TRBJ2-3, with D hard to call. Between the trimmed V and J ends, which lost 6 bases and 5 bases, there was a span of 12 bases. Germline CDR1 reads SQVTM; CDR2 reads ANQGSEA. CDR3 length: 12 residues. As DNA, the CDR3 is TGCAGCGTGAGAGCCTTCGGAGATACGCAGTATTTT. It specifies CSVRAFGDTQYF.

V and J are TRBV27 and TRBJ1-2; TRBD1 is a possible D gene (5 bases). Germline V gene data show CDR1 as MNHEY and CDR2 as SMNVEV (reference sequence). V lost 5 bases, J lost 8 bases, and 18 bases lay in between. The CDR3 loop spans 14 amino acids. The CDR3 protein is CASSPISGSRGYTF. The CDR3 DNA follows: TGTGCCAGCAGTCCCATCTCAGGGTCCCGAGGCTACACCTTC.

The chain links TRBV16 to TRBJ1-2; D remains unclear. The germline gives CDR1 KGHSY, CDR2 FQNENV. Trimming left V 0 bases short and J 0 bases short, with 8 bases between. The CDR3 sequence is 15 residues long. In DNA, the CDR3 is TGTGCCAGCAGCCAATCGGTGATAGCTAACTATGGCTACACCTTC. Its translation is CASSQSVIANYGYTF. The variable domain in full, completed from reference TRBV16 and TRBJ1-2, reads GEEVAQTPKHLVRGEGQKAKLYCAPIKGHSYVFWYQQVLKNEFKFLISFQNENVFDETGMPKERFSAKCLPNSPCSLEIQATKLEDSAVYFCASSQSVIANYGYTFGSGTRLTVV.

V gene TRBV21-1 combines with J gene TRBJ1-1; the table's D call, TRBD1, has no DNA check behind it. TRBV21-1 is assigned pseudogene status. The CDR3 length is 18 residues. The DNA for the CDR3 is TGTGCCAGCAGCAATCCGGGGGGACAGGGGACCTTGAACACTGAAGCTTTCTTT. Its protein product is CASSNPGGQGTLNTEAFF.

This clone was picked up one time. This chain links TRBV19 with TRBJ2-1, with 9 nucleotides matching TRBD2. With 7 bases clipped from V and 6 bases from J, the junction kept 7 bases outside the gene matches. Germline V gene lookup returns CDR1 LNHDA and CDR2 SQIVND (reference sequence). The CDR3 is made up of 14 amino acids. Written as DNA, the CDR3 is TGTGCCAGTAATTATGGCGGGGGGGCCAATGAGCAGTTCTTC. Amino acids: CASNYGGGANEQFF.

The chain joins TRBV27 to TRBJ2-1; TRBD2 agrees at 7 bases. J lost 4 bases, V lost 5 bases, and 11 bases had no gene match. Germline assignment: CDR1 MNHEY and CDR2 SMNVEV (reference sequence). The CDR3 consists of 16 residues. For the CDR3, the DNA is TGTGCCAGCAGTCCGAACTCTATCGGGGGGTACAATGAGCAGTTCTTC. Its protein is CASSPNSIGGYNEQFF.